These 5 T cell receptor beta chains share one sample of origin, sequenced in a study of Ad26.COV2.S vaccination and SARS-CoV-2 variants. TCRdb's table, derived via immunoSEQ multiplex PCR, lists solely in-frame clones and lacks some. The repertoire holds 360,000 or so clones, with 89% as singletons. Treatment indicated: 15 to 20 received Ad26.COV2.S at low or high dose, single or two shots; 5 received placebo; per-sample allocation not given. The study sampled participants on day 63 after the first vaccine or placebo injection. Sample: peripheral blood, taken in a trial of Ad26.COV2.S vaccine versus placebo. The source of these receptors is a person aged 18 to 65 who received the Ad26.COV2.S COVID-19 vaccine or a placebo.

The chain recombines TRBV27 with TRBJ2-7; D uncertain. The CDR3 totals 13 residues. Trimming took off 8 bases at V and 0 bases at J, with 11 bases between the two ends. Germline-derived CDR1 and CDR2 are MNHEY and SMNVEV (reference sequence). The DNA for the CDR3 is TGTGCCAGCCGAGCGACCAGCTCCTACGAGCAGTACTTC. Encoded protein: CASRATSSYEQYF.

This chain joins TRBV27 and TRBJ2-5; no definite D call. The length of the CDR3 is 12 residues. Germline CDR1 MNHEY, CDR2 SMNVEV (reference sequence). V was shortened by 5 bases and J by 9 bases, with 13 bases between the two germline ends. CDR3 loop: CASSPSAGAQYF. The DNA of the CDR3 is TGTGCCAGCAGTCCCTCTGCTGGGGCCCAGTACTTC.

This clone was counted a few times. The V gene is TRBV6-2 or TRBV6-3, the J gene TRBJ2-7, with 7 bases aligning to TRBD2. V was clipped by 5 bases and J by 3 bases; unmatched bases: 10. Germline CDR1 is MNHEY and CDR2 is SVGEGT. This CDR3 is 15 amino acids long. CDR3 nucleotides: TGTGCCAGCAGTAGGGGTGGTGGCGGGAGCTACGAGCAGTACTTC. Amino acids: CASSRGGGGSYEQYF.

This chain connects TRBV28 to TRBJ2-5, with no clear D. CDR3 size: 16 residues. V was cut by 5 bases and J by 1 base, with 17 bases left in between. The germline CDR1 and CDR2 sequences are MDHEN and SYDVKM. In DNA, the CDR3 is TGTGCCAGCAGTCCCGCCCCGATGGGCGGCCAAGAGACCCAGTACTTC. It is translated as CASSPAPMGGQETQYF.

This clone was seen more than once but under ten times. J is TRBJ2-5 and V is TRBV9; D is ambiguous. The germline gives CDR1 SGDLS, CDR2 YYNGEE. V was trimmed by 4 bases and J by 4 bases, leaving 14 bases between them. This CDR3 is 14 amino acids long. As DNA, the CDR3 is TGTGCCAGCAGCCCTTGGGGTTGGGGAGAGACCCAGTACTTC. This codes for CASSPWGWGETQYF.